A single sample gave rise to the 18 T cell receptor beta chains below, sequenced in a study of Graves' ophthalmopathy and Graves' hyperthyroidism. Beta-chain TCR CDR3 regions were amplified from RNA transcripts. Investigators did first-round RT-PCR with HTBI primers, then second-round multiplex PCR. TCRdb reanalysed the multiplex PCR reads using MiXCR and keeps one entry per CDR3 protein. The data show 600,000 to 650,000 distinct CDR3 sequences, approximately 22% seen once. The sample comprised peripheral blood. These TCRs come from a woman between 18 and 30 years old with stable Graves' hyperthyroidism. Some clones in this sample may be carry-over from other donors' samples.

This clonotype occurred many times. V usage is TRBV6-1 and J usage is TRBJ1-2; D is possibly TRBD1 (6 bases). This CDR3 is 15 amino acids long. The germline V gene has CDR1 MNHNS and CDR2 SASEGT. The ends were cut back, 3 bases at V and 7 bases at J, with 18 bases in the middle. CDR3 DNA: TGTGCCAGCAGTGATTGGGCAGCATTAGGGGGTGGCTACACCTTC. As protein: CASSDWAALGGGYTF.

This clonotype was detected ten times or more. The rearrangement links TRBV20-1 to TRBJ2-7; 7 bases match TRBD2. Losses at the gene ends were 1 base for V and 2 bases for J; bases not matched to a gene: 2. CDR1 and CDR2 from the germline V gene are DFQATT and SNEGSKA (reference sequence). The CDR3 loop spans 13 amino acids. The CDR3 is CSARAGLTYEQYF. In nucleotides, the CDR3 is TGCAGTGCTAGAGCGGGACTAACCTACGAGCAGTACTTC.

The table lists this clonotype with many counts. The chain joins TRBV2 to TRBJ2-1; 10 bases are shared with TRBD2. This CDR3 comprises 17 residues. Losses at the gene ends were 6 bases for V and 5 bases for J; bases not matched to a gene: 13. Looked up from germline, CDR1 is SNHLY and CDR2 is FYNNEI. The CDR3 loop is CASSAKGTSGKNNEQFF. CDR3 bases: TGTGCCAGCAGCGCCAAGGGTACTAGCGGGAAAAACAATGAGCAGTTCTTC.

Only a few counts were recorded for this clonotype. This rearrangement joins TRBV15 to TRBJ2-7, with D perhaps matching TRBD1 (5 bases). The V end was cut by 0 bases, the J end by 5 bases, with 8 bases between. CDR1 LNHNV and CDR2 YYDKDF come from the germline V gene (reference sequence). The CDR3 runs 13 residues. The CDR3 DNA sequence: TGTGCCACCAGCAGAGATACACAGGACGAGCAGTACTTC. This sequence encodes CATSRDTQDEQYF.

This clonotype has a count of ten or more. This chain links TRBV6-2 or TRBV6-3 with TRBJ1-2; 7 bases fit TRBD1. Germline lookup yields CDR1 MNHEY and CDR2 SVGEGT. Trimming cost V 5 bases and J 4 bases; bases outside gene matches: 7. The CDR3 runs 14 residues. The CDR3 nucleotides are TGTGCCAGCAGTCCCATACAGGGGATCTATGGCTACACCTTC. This sequence encodes CASSPIQGIYGYTF.

The rearrangement links TRBV6-5 to TRBJ2-7, with D perhaps TRBD1 or TRBD2 (6 bases each). The length of the CDR3 is 13 residues. Looked up from germline, CDR1 is MNHEY and CDR2 is SVGAGI. Trimming removed 3 bases at V and 6 bases at J, with 12 bases between. Here the CDR3 reads CASSYRGDSEQYF. The CDR3 DNA sequence: TGTGCCAGCAGTTATAGGGGGGATAGCGAGCAGTACTTC.

The chain employs TRBV7-3 and TRBJ1-6; the D is unclear. In germline, CDR1 is SGHTA, CDR2 FQGTGA. The V gene lost 5 bases and the J gene lost 11 bases, with 13 bases spanning the gap. This CDR3 region has 13 residues. The CDR3 protein is CASSPLVDAPLHF. The CDR3, as DNA: TGTGCCAGCAGCCCACTCGTGGATGCACCCCTCCACTTT.

The table lists this clonotype with many counts. J is TRBJ1-2 and V is TRBV12-3 or TRBV12-4, with D possibly TRBD1 on 6 matching bases. The CDR3 contains 15 residues. V was trimmed by 5 bases and J by 2 bases, leaving 15 bases between them. CDR3 sequence (DNA): TGTGCCAGCAGTGGAGACGGCAGGGGCAACTATGGCTACACCTTC. It codes for CASSGDGRGNYGYTF.

This clonotype was observed many times. This rearrangement joins TRBV7-2 to TRBJ2-7, with D perhaps assigned TRBD1 or TRBD2 (5 bases each). Germline V gene data show CDR1 as SGHTA and CDR2 as FQGNSA. The CDR3 extends over 15 amino acids. V lost 5 bases and J 7 bases, leaving 21 bases between the germline ends. CDR3 DNA sequence: TGTGCCAGCAGCCGTCTGGCCGGGGCAATGGGGGAGCAGTACTTC. The encoded protein is CASSRLAGAMGEQYF. Based on the CDR3 plus reference TRBV7-2 and TRBJ2-7, the full variable domain is GAGVSQSPSNKVTEKGKDVELRCDPISGHTALYWYRQSLGQGLEFLIYFQGNSAPDKSGLPSDRFSAERTGGSVSTLTIQRTQQEDSAVYLCASSRLAGAMGEQYFGPGTRLTVT.

This clonotype has more than one count but fewer than ten. This chain connects TRBV29-1 to TRBJ2-5; D is ambiguous. Germline CDR1 SQVTM, CDR2 ANQGSEA. With 3 bases removed from V and 0 bases from J, the gap between germline ends came to 8 bases. The CDR3 covers 13 residues. CDR3 bases: TGCAGCGTTGAGACACAGAACCAAGAGACCCAGTACTTC. This sequence encodes CSVETQNQETQYF.

The chain couples TRBV10-1 to TRBJ2-7, with TRBD2 matching over 7 bases. Germline V gene sequence: CDR1 WNHNN, CDR2 SYGVQD (reference sequence). After removal of 2 bases from V and 3 bases from J, the junction contained 7 bases not matched to a gene. This CDR3 spans 15 amino acids. CDR3 sequence (DNA): TGCGCCAGCAGTGAGGGGCCAGCGGGGCACTACGAGCAGTACTTC. This encodes CASSEGPAGHYEQYF.

This clonotype was seen at least ten times. The chain is built from TRBV5-1 and TRBJ1-2; no reliable D call. Trimming pared 2 bases from V and 4 bases from J, leaving 15 bases between. The CDR3 covers 15 residues. The germline CDR1 and CDR2 sequences are SGHRS and YFSETQ. The CDR3 region has the DNA TGCGCCAGCAGCTTAGGTTCCGACGGACCCTATGGCTACACCTTC. Translated: CASSLGSDGPYGYTF.

This clonotype was seen a handful of times. The chain uses TRBV15 and TRBJ2-1; D is undetermined. The CDR3 runs to 11 residues. V was cut by 3 bases and J by 6 bases, with 3 bases left in between. CDR1 and CDR2 from the germline V gene are LNHNV and YYDKDF (reference sequence). CDR3 coding DNA: TGTGCCACCAGCAGCTCCAATGAGCAGTTCTTC. Amino acids: CATSSSNEQFF.

This clonotype was counted many times. V is TRBV6-2 or TRBV6-3 and J is TRBJ1-1; D is possibly TRBD1 (5 bases). V shed 5 bases and J shed 0 bases, with 7 bases lying between them. This CDR3 contains 13 residues. Germline values: CDR1 MNHEY, CDR2 SVGEGT. In nucleotides, the CDR3 is TGTGCCAGCAGTGACAGAATGAACACTGAAGCTTTCTTT. It translates to CASSDRMNTEAFF.

The chain links TRBV6-2 or TRBV6-3 to TRBJ2-7; D is possibly TRBD1 (6 bases). Germline CDR1 and CDR2: MNHEY and SVGEGT. The CDR3 loop spans 17 amino acids. The V and J ends lost 0 bases and 4 bases respectively, with 19 bases between them. CDR3 protein: CASSYSGVGHTRYEQYF. Here the CDR3 DNA reads TGTGCCAGCAGTTACTCTGGGGTGGGACATACAAGGTACGAGCAGTACTTC.

The gene calls are TRBV29-1 and TRBJ2-5; 7 bases line up with TRBD2. V shed 6 bases, J shed 4 bases, and the junction held 11 bases outside the gene matches. This CDR3 comprises 14 residues. Germline V gives CDR1 SQVTM, CDR2 ANQGSEA. The CDR3: CSVLMTGGSETQYF. In nucleotides, the CDR3 is TGCAGCGTCCTTATGACGGGAGGATCAGAGACCCAGTACTTC.

This clonotype was seen ten or more times. This chain uses TRBV12-3 or TRBV12-4 with TRBJ1-6, with D uncertain. The length of the CDR3 is 13 residues. V was pared by 5 bases and J by 9 bases, with 11 bases between. The CDR3 sequence: CASSLTEGSPLHF. The CDR3 DNA sequence: TGTGCCAGCAGTCTCACGGAGGGTTCACCCCTCCACTTT.

This clonotype was counted between two and nine times. The chain combines TRBV5-1 with TRBJ2-7; a possible D gene is TRBD2 (5 bases). Per germline, CDR1 SGHRS and CDR2 YFSETQ. V was shortened by 0 bases and J by 1 base, with 20 bases between the two germline ends. The CDR3 is made up of 18 amino acids. The CDR3 sequence: CASSLGPMSGDYSYEQYF. CDR3 coding DNA: TGCGCCAGCAGCTTGGGTCCTATGTCCGGGGATTATTCCTACGAGCAGTACTTC.